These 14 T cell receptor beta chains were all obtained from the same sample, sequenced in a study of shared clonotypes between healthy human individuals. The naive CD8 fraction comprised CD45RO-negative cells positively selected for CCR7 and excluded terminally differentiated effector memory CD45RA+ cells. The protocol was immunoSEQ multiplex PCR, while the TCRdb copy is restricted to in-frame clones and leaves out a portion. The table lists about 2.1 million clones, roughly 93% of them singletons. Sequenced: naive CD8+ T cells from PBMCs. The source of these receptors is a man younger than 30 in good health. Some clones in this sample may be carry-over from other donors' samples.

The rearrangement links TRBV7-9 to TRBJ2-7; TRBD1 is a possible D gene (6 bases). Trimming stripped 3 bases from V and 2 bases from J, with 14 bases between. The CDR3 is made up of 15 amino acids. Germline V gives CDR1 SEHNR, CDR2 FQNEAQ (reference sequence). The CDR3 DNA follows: TGTGCCAGCAGCTTGGCGACACAGGGAGCCTACGAGCAGTACTTC. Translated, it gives CASSLATQGAYEQYF. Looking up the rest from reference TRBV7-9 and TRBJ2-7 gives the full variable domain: DTGVSQNPRHKITKRGQNVTFRCDPISEHNRLYWYRQTLGQGPEFLTYFQNEAQLEKSRLLSDRFSAERPKGSFSTLEIQRTEQGDSAMYLCASSLATQGAYEQYFGPGTRLTVT.

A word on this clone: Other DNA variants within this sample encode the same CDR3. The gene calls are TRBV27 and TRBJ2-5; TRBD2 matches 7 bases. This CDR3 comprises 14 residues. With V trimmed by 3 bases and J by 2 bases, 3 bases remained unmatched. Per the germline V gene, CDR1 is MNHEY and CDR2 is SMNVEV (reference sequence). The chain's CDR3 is CASSFLGGQETQYF. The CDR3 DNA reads TGTGCCAGCAGTTTTCTGGGGGGGCAAGAGACCCAGTACTTC.

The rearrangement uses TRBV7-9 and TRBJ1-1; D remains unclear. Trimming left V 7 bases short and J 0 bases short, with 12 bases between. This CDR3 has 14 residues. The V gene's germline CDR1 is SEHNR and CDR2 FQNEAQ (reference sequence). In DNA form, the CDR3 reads TGTGCCAGCACGACCGGACCCCTGAACACTGAAGCTTTCTTT. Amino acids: CASTTGPLNTEAFF.

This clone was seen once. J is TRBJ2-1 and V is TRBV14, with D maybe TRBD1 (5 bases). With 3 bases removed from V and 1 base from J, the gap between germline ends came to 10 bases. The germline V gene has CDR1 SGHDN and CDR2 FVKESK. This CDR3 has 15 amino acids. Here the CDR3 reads CASSQGLLSYNEQFF. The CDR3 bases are TGTGCCAGCAGCCAGGGGCTTTTGTCCTACAATGAGCAGTTCTTC.

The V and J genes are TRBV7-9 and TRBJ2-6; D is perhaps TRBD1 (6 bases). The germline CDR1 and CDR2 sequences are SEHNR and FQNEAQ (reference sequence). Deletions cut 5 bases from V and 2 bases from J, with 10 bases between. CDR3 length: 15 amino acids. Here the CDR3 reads CASSKTGTGANVLTF. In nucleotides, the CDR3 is TGTGCCAGCAGCAAGACAGGTACTGGGGCCAACGTCCTGACTTTC.

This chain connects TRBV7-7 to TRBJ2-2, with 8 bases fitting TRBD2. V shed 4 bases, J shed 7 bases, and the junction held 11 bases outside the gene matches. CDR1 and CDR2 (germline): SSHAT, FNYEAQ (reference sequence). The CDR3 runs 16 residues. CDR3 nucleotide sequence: TGTGCCAGCAGCTCCGGGACTAGGGTAGGGCTCGGGGAGCTGTTTTTT. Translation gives CASSSGTRVGLGELFF.

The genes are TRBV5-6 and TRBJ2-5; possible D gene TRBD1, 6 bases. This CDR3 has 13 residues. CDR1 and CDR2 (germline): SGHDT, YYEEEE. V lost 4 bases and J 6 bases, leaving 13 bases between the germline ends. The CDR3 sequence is CASSPGTTKTQYF. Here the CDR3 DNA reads TGTGCCAGCAGCCCCGGGACAACCAAGACCCAGTACTTC.

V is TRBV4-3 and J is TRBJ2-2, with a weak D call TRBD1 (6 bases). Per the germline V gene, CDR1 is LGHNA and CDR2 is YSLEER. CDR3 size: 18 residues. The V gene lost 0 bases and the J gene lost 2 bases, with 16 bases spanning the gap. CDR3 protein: CASSQDQQDRSNTGELFF. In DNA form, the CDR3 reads TGCGCCAGCAGCCAAGATCAACAGGACAGATCAAACACCGGGGAGCTGTTTTTT.

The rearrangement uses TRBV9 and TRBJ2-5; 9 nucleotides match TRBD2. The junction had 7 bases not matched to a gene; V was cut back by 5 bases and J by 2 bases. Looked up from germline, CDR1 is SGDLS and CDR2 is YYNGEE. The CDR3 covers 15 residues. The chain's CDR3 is CASRRSGSFQETQYF. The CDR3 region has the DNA TGTGCCAGCAGACGTAGCGGGAGTTTTCAAGAGACCCAGTACTTC. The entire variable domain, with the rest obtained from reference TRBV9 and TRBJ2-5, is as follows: DSGVTQTPKHLITATGQRVTLRCSPRSGDLSVYWYQQSLDQGLQFLIQYYNGEERAKGNILERFSAQQFPDLHSELNLSSLELGDSALYFCASRRSGSFQETQYFGPGTRLLVL.

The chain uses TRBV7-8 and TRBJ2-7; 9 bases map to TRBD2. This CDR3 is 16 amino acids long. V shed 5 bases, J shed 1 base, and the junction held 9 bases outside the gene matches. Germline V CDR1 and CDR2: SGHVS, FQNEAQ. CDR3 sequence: CASSLRTSETSYEQYF. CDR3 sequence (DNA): TGTGCCAGCAGCCTACGGACTAGCGAGACGTCCTACGAGCAGTACTTC.

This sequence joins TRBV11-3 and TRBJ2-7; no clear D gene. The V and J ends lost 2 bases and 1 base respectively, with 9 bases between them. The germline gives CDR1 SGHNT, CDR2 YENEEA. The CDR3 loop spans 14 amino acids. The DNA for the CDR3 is TGTGCCAGCAGCTTATGGAACAAATCCTACGAGCAGTACTTC. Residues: CASSLWNKSYEQYF.

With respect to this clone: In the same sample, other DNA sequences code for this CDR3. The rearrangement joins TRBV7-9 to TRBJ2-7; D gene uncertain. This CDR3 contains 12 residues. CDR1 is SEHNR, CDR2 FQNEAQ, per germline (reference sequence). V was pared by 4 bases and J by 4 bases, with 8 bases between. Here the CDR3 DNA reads TGTGCCAGCAGCTCCGTGGGTTACGAGCAGTACTTC. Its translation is CASSSVGYEQYF.

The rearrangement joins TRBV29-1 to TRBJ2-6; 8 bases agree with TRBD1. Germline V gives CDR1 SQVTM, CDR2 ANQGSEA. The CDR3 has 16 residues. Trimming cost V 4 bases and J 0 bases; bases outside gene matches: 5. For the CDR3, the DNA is TGCAGCGTTGGGACAGGGTGGGGCTCTGGGGCCAACGTCCTGACTTTC. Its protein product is CSVGTGWGSGANVLTF. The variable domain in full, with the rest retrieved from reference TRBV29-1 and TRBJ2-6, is SAVISQKPSRDICQRGTSLTIQCQVDSQVTMMFWYRQQPGQSLTLIATANQGSEATYESGFVIDKFPISRPNLTFSTLTVSNMSPEDSSIYLCSVGTGWGSGANVLTFGAGSRLTVL.

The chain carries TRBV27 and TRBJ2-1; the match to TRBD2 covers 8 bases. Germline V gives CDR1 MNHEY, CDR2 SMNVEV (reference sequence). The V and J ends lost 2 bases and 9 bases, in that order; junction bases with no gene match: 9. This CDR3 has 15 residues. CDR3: CASSLRSGRTIEQFF. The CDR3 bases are TGTGCCAGCAGTTTAAGGAGCGGGAGAACGATTGAGCAGTTCTTC.